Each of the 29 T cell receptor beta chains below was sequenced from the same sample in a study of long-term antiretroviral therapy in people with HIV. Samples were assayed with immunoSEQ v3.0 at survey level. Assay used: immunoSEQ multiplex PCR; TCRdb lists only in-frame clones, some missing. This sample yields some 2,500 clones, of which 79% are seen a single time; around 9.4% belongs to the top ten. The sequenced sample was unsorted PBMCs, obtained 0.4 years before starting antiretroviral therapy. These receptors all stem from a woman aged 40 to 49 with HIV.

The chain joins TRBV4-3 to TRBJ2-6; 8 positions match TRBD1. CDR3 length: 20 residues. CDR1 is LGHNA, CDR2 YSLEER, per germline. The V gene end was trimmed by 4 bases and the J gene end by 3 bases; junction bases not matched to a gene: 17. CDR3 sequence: CASSPKWGRTGTVGANVLTF. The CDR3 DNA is TGCGCCAGCAGCCCAAAATGGGGGAGGACAGGGACGGTTGGGGCCAACGTCCTGACTTTC.

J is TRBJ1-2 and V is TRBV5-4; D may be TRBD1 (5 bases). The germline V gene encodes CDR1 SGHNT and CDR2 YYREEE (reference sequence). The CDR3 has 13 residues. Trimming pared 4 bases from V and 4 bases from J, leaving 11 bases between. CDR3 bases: TGTGCCAGCAGCCGTGACAGTCCCTATGGCTACACCTTC. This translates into CASSRDSPYGYTF. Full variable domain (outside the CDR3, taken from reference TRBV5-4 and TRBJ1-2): ETGVTQSPTHLIKTRGQQVTLRCSSQSGHNTVSWYQQALGQGPQFIFQYYREEENGRGNFPPRFSGLQFPNYSSELNVNALELDDSALYLCASSRDSPYGYTFGSGTRLTVV.

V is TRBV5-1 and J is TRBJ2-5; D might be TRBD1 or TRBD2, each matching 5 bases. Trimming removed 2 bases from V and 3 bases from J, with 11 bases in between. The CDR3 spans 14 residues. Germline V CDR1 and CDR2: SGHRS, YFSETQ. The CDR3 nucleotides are TGCGCCAGCAGCTTCGGGACGGGTAAAGAGACCCAGTACTTC. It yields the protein CASSFGTGKETQYF.

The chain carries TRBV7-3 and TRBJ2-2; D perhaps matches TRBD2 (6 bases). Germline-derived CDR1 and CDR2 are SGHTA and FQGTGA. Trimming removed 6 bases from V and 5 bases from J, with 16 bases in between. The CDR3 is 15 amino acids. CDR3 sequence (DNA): TGTGCCAGCAGACCAGGAGGGCGAGGGACCGGGGAGCTGTTTTTT. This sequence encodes CASRPGGRGTGELFF.

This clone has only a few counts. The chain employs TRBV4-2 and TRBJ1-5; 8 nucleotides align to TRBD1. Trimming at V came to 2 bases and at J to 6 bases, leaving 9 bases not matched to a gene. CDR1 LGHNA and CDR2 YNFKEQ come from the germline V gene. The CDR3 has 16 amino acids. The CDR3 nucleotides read TGTGCCAGCAGCCAACTTACGGCAGGGGGCTTTCAGCCCCAGCATTTT. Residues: CASSQLTAGGFQPQHF.

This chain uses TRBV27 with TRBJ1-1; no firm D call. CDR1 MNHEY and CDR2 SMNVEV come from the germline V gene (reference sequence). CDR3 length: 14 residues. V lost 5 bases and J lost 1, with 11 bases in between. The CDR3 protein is CASSGFSRNTEAFF. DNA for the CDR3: TGTGCCAGCAGTGGATTCAGTCGGAACACTGAAGCTTTCTTT.

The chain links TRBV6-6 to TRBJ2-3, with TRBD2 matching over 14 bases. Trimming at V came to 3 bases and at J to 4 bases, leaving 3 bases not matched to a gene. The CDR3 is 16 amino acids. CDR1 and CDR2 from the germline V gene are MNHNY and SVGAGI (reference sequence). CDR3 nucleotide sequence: TGTGCCAGCAGTTATGGACTAGCGGGAGGAGCAGATACGCAGTATTTT. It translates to CASSYGLAGGADTQYF.

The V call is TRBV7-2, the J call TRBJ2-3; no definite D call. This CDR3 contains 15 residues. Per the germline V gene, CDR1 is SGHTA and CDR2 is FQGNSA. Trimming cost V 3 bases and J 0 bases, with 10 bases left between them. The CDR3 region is CASSFRDSSTDTQYF. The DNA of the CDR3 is TGTGCCAGCAGCTTTAGGGATTCTAGCACAGATACGCAGTATTTT.

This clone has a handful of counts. As DNA, the CDR3 is TGTGCCAGCAGGGGACAGGGCCCCAATCAGCCCCAGCATTTT. This translates into CASRGQGPNQPQHF. The chain employs TRBV28 and TRBJ1-5; TRBD1 agrees at 9 bases. Looked up from germline, CDR1 is MDHEN and CDR2 is SYDVKM. V lost 6 bases, J lost 3 bases, and 3 bases stayed unmatched. The CDR3 totals 14 residues.

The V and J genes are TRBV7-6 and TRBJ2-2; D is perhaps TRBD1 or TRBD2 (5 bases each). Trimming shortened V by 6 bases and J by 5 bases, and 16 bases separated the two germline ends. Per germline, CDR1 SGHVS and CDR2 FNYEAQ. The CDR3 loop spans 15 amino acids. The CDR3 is CASRSGPWETGELFF. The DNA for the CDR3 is TGTGCCAGCAGATCGGGGCCATGGGAGACCGGGGAGCTGTTTTTT.

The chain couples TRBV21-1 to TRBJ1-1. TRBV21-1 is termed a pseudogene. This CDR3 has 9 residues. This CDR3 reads CASRLHAFF. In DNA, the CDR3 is TGTGCCAGCAGGCTCCACGCTTTCTTT.

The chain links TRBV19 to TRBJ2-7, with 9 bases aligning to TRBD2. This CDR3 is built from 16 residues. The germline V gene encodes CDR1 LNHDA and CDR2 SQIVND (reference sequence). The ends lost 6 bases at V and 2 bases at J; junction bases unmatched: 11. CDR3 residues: CASSISGSTPAYEQYF. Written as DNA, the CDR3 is TGTGCCAGTAGCATTAGCGGGAGTACCCCGGCCTACGAGCAGTACTTC.

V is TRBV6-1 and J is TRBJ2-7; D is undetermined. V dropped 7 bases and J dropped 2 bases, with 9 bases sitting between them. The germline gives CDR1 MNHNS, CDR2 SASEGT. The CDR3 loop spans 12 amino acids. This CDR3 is CASNDGTYEQYF. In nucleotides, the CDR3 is TGTGCCAGCAACGACGGTACCTACGAGCAGTACTTC.

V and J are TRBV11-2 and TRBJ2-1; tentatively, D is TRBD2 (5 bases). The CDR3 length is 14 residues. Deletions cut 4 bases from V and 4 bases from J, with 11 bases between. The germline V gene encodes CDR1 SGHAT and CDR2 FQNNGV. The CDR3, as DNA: TGTGCCAGCAGCTCCTCCGGGGAATACAATGAGCAGTTCTTC. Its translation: CASSSSGEYNEQFF.

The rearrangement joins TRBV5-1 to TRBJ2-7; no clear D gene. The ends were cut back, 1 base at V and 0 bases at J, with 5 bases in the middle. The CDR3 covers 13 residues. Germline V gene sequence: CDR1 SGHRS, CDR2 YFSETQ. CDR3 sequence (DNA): TGCGCCAGCAGCTTGATGCTCTCCTACGAGCAGTACTTC. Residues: CASSLMLSYEQYF.

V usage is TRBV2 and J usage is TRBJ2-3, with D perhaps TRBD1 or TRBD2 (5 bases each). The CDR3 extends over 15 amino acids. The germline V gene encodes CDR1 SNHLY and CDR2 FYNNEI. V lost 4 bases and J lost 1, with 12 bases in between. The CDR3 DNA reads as TGTGCCAGCAGTGGGGTGGGGGTTGGCACAGATACGCAGTATTTT. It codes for CASSGVGVGTDTQYF.

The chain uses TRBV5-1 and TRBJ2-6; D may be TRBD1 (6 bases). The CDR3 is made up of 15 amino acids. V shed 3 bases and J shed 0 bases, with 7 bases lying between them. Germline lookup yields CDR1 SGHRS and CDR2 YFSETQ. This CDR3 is CASSWDNSGANVLTF. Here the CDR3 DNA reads TGCGCCAGCAGCTGGGACAACTCTGGGGCCAACGTCCTGACTTTC.

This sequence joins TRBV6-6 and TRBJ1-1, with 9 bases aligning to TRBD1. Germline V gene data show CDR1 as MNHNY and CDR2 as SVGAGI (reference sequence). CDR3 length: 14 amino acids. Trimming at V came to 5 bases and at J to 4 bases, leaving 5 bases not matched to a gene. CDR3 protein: CASSPQGAGTEAFF. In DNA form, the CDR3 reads TGTGCCAGCAGTCCACAGGGGGCAGGCACTGAAGCTTTCTTT.

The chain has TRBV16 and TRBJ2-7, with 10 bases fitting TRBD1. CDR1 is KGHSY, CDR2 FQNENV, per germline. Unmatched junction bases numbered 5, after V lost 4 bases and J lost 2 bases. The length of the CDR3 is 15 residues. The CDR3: CASSPPGQGTYEQYF. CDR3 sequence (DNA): TGTGCCAGCAGCCCTCCGGGACAGGGGACCTACGAGCAGTACTTC.

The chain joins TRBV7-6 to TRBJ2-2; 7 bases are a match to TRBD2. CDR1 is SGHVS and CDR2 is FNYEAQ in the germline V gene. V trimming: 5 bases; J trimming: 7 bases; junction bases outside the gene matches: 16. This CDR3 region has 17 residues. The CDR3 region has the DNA TGTGCCAGCAGCCCTATACCGGAGAGCGGGAAGGTCGGGGAGCTGTTTTTT. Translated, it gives CASSPIPESGKVGELFF.

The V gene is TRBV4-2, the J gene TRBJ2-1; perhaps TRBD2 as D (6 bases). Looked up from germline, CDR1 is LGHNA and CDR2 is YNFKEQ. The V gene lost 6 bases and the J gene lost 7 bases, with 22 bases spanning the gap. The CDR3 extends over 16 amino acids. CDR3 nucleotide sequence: TGTGCCAGCAGTCCCCAAGGGCTCAACCGGGGGAATGAGCAGTTCTTC. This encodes CASSPQGLNRGNEQFF.

CDR3 sequence reads: CASRSGGPTEAFF. CDR3 DNA sequence: TGTGCCAGTAGATCAGGGGGGCCAACTGAAGCTTTCTTT. The chain recombines TRBV19 with TRBJ1-1, with 7 bases identical to TRBD1. The CDR3 loop spans 13 amino acids. The junction had 6 bases not matched to a gene; V was cut back by 6 bases and J by 5 bases. CDR1 is LNHDA, CDR2 SQIVND, per germline (reference sequence).

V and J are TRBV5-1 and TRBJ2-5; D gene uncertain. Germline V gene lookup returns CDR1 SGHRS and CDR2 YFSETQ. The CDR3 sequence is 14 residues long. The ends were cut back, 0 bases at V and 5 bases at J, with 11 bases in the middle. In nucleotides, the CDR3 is TGCGCCAGCAGCTTGGTCTCTCTGAGGGAGACCCAGTACTTC. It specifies CASSLVSLRETQYF.

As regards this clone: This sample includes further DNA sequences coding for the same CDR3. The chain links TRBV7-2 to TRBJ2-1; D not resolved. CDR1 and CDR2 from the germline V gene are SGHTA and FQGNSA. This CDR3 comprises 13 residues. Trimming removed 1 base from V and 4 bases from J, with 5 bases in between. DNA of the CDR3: TGTGCCAGCAGCTTAGACTCTTACAATGAGCAGTTCTTC. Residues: CASSLDSYNEQFF.

CDR3 in amino acids: CASVDRVGEKLFF. The CDR3, as DNA: TGTGCCAGCGTCGACAGGGTAGGGGAAAAACTGTTTTTT. The chain combines TRBV6-1 with TRBJ1-4, with 7 bases identical to TRBD1. V shed 8 bases and J 8 bases; nucleotides not matched to a gene: 8. The germline V gene encodes CDR1 MNHNS and CDR2 SASEGT. CDR3 length: 13 amino acids.

The CDR3, as DNA: TGTGCCAGCAGCTTAGCGTATTTACCAATTATGGCTTTCTTT. Its translation: CASSLAYLPIMAFF. V and J are TRBV7-9 and TRBJ1-1; D call uncertain. CDR3 size: 14 residues. Trimming took off 0 bases at V and 11 bases at J, with 16 bases between the two ends. Per germline, CDR1 SEHNR and CDR2 FQNEAQ (reference sequence).

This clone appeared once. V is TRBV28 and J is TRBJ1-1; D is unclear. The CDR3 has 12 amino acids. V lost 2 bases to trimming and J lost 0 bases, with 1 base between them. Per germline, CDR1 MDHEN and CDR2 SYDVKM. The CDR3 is CASSLLNTEAFF. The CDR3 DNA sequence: TGTGCCAGCAGTTTACTGAACACTGAAGCTTTCTTT.

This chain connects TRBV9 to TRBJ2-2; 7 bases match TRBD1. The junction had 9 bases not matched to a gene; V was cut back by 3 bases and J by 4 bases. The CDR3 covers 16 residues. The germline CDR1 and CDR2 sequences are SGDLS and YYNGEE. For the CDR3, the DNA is TGTGCCAGCAGCGCCTCCCGGACAGGCAGCACCGGGGAGCTGTTTTTT. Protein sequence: CASSASRTGSTGELFF.

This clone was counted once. The CDR3 DNA reads TGTGCCAGCAGCTTAGAGGCGGGCAGGGGCCACGAGCAGTACTTC. Its translation is CASSLEAGRGHEQYF. This chain connects TRBV7-2 to TRBJ2-7, with D tentatively TRBD1 (6 bases). CDR1 is SGHTA and CDR2 is FQGNSA in the germline V gene. The CDR3 runs 15 residues. V shed 1 base and J shed 5 bases, with 15 bases lying between them.